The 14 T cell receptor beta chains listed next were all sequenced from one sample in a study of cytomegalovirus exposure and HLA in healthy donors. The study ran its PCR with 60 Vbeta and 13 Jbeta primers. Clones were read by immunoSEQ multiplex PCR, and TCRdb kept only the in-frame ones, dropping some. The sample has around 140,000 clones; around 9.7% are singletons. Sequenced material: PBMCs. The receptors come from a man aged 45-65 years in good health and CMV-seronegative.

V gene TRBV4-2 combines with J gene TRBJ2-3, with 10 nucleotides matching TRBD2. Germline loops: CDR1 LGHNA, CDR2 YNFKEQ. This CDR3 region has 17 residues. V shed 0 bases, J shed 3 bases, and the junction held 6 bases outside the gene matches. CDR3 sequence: CASSQDERGGETDTQYF. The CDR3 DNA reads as TGTGCCAGCAGCCAAGATGAGCGGGGGGGCGAGACAGATACGCAGTATTTT.

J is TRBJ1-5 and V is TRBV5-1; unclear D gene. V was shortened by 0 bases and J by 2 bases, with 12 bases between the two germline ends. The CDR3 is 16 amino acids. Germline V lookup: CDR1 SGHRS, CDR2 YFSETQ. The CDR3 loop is CASSLGESGGNQPQHF. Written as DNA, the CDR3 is TGCGCCAGCAGCTTGGGAGAGAGCGGTGGCAATCAGCCCCAGCATTTT.

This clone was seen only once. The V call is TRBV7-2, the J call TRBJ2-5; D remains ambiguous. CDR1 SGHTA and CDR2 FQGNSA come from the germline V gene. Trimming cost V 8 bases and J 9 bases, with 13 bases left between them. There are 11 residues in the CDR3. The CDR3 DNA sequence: TGTGCCAGCCTGGCTCCTGAGGCCCAGTACTTC. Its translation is CASLAPEAQYF.

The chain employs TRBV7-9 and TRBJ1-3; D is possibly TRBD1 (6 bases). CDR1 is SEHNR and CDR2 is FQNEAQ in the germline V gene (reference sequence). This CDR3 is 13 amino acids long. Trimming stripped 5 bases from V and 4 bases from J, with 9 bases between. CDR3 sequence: CASSPGQGNTIYF. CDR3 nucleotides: TGTGCCAGCAGCCCCGGACAGGGAAACACCATATATTTT.

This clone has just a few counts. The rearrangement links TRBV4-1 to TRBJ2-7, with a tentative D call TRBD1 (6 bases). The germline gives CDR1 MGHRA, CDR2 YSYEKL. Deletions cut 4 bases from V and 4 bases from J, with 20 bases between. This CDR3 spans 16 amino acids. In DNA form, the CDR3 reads TGCGCCAGCAGCCGATCACAGGGAGACACTGTGTACGAGCAGTACTTC. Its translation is CASSRSQGDTVYEQYF.

CDR3: CASSLGDRGGVDTQYF. As DNA, the CDR3 is TGCGCCAGCAGCTTGGGGGACAGGGGAGGTGTAGATACGCAGTATTTT. The chain has TRBV5-1 and TRBJ2-3; 10 bases are shared with TRBD1. CDR1 and CDR2 (germline): SGHRS, YFSETQ. This CDR3 is 16 amino acids long. The ends lost 0 bases at V and 5 bases at J; junction bases unmatched: 6.

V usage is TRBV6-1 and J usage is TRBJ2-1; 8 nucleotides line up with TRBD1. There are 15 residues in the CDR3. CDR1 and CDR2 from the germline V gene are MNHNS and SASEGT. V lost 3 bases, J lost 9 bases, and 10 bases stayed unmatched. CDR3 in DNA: TGTGCCAGCAGTGAGGCCCGGACAGGGAATGCTGAGCAGTTCTTC. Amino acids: CASSEARTGNAEQFF.

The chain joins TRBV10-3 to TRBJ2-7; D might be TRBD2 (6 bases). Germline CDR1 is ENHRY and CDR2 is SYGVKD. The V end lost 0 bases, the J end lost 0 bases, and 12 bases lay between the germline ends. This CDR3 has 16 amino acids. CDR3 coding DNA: TGTGCCATCAGTGAGTCGGTCGGGAGTACCTCCTACGAGCAGTACTTC. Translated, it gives CAISESVGSTSYEQYF.

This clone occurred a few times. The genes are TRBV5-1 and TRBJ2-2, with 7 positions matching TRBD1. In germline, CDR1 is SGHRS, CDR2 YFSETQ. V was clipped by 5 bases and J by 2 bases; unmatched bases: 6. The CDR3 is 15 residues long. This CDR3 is CASRSRTGNTGELFF. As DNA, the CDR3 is TGCGCCAGCAGGTCCAGGACAGGAAACACCGGGGAGCTGTTTTTT.

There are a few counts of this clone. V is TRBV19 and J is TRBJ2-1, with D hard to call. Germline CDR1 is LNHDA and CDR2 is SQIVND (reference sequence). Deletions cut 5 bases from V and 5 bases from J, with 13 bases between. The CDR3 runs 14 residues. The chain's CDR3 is CASSPDRGDNEQFF. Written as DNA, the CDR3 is TGTGCCAGTAGTCCCGACCGAGGCGACAATGAGCAGTTCTTC.

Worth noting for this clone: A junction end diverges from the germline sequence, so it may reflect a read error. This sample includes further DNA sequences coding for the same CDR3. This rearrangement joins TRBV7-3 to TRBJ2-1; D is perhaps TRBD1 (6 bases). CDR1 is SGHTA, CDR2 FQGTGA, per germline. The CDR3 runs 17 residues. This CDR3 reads CASSLRAGVSSYNEQFF. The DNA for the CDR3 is TGTGCCAGCAGCTTACGGGCAGGGGTGAGCTCCTATAATGAGCAGTTCTTC.

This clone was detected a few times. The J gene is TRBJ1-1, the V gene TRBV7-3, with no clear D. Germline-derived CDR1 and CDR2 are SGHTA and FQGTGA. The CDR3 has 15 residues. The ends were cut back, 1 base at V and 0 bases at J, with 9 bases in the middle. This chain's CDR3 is CASSLMAELNTEAFF. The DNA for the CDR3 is TGTGCCAGCAGCTTAATGGCGGAGCTGAACACTGAAGCTTTCTTT.

CDR3 DNA: TGTGCCAGCAGGACCGGGACAGGGGGTGGTCAGCCCCAGCATTTT. Its translation: CASRTGTGGGQPQHF. The gene calls are TRBV2 and TRBJ1-5, with 11 bases identical to TRBD1. This CDR3 has 15 residues. Per germline, CDR1 SNHLY and CDR2 FYNNEI. V lost 6 bases to trimming and J lost 6 bases; unmatched junction nucleotides: 7.

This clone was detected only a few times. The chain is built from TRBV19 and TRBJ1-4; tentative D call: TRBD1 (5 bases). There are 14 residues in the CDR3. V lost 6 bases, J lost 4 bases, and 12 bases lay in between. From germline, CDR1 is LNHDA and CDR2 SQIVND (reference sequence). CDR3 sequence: CASSWGLLNEKLFF. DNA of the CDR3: TGTGCCAGTAGCTGGGGCCTTCTTAATGAAAAACTGTTTTTT.